This record covers a single TCR beta chain. Its cognate antigen has yet to be identified. Per-base quality was not reported, and no clone a single base away is much larger than it. The time point label on this specimen signifies: approximately 2 years on ibrutinib. For TCR beta library preparation, 1.5 to 2 micrograms of genomic DNA were isolated from cryopreserved PBMCs. High-throughput TCR beta sequencing was performed on longitudinal blood samples from CLL patients receiving ibrutinib monotherapy. The patients took part in an open-label, single-center phase 2 trial of ibrutinib monotherapy. The data were obtained in a study of cytotoxic CD8 clonotypes in ibrutinib-treated CLL listed by TCRdb under 2021. Concerning the study at large: The cohort had some eleven relapsed/refractory and 15 treatment-naive patients; approximately 17 were IGHV unmutated. Responses were partial in around 25 patients and complete in 2; after median about 70 months follow-up, some 15 stayed in remission and approximately twelve progressed. The response samples were drawn at a median of roughly eleven months into treatment, with a range of about 6 to 36 months. Samples averaged about 260,000 productive templates and about 94,000 productive rearrangements. Of the 85 to 90 participants in the trial, 25 to 30 had longitudinal samples available. Cryopreserved peripheral blood mononuclear cells were collected before treatment, at response, and at either disease progression or sustained remission. All remission and progressive disease samples were collected while patients were still receiving ibrutinib. What the work shows at the level of the full study, not this receptor alone: Public clonotypes were rare and either shrank or stayed stable during treatment, and the rise in clonality at ibrutinib response reflected expansion of private clonotypes. At ibrutinib response clonality went up, during sustained remission it held steady, and at progression it dropped back toward baseline. Sustained-remission and progressing patients did not have matched sampling times, and lymph node repertoires were not examined. At baseline, clonality was higher than in age-matched healthy donors and showed a strong correlation with circulating CD8+ T-cell counts.

On a MiSeq, deep resolution sequencing aimed for a depth between 1 in 1 million and 1 in 200,000 T cells, with each clonotype covered 10x on average. TCR beta libraries were generated with the immunoSEQ hsTCRB Kit. Per the source publication's procedure: ImmunoSEQ Data Assistant and ImmunoSEQ Analyzer were used for data analysis, and V, D and J genes were assigned according to IMGT definitions. Clonality was computed as one minus normalized Shannon entropy of productive rearrangement frequencies, ranging from 0 to 1. Public clonotype analysis was restricted to overrepresented clonotypes comprising at least 0.05% of each patient's repertoire. About a dozen age-matched healthy donor repertoires from immuneACCESS served as clonality controls. This is the immuneACCESS table as TCRdb keeps it, with only in-frame sequences that have V and J called. A part of the clones is gone; compared with another copy, unresolved V genes explain less than half, and the rest is unexplained. V, J and clone size are those of that table, while D and trimming were read from the DNA. The sample table lists 130,000 or so clones, 80% to 90% of them with a count of one. The top ten clonotypes cover roughly 2% of the sample.

The sample here was PBMCs, taken after 24 months of ibrutinib treatment. This TCR was recovered from a human donor with chronic lymphocytic leukemia.

CDR3 protein: CASSQVEATNEKLFF. The DNA sequence is TGCGCCAGCAGCCAAGTGGAGGCAACTAATGAAAAACTGTTTTTT. The chain is assembled from TRBV4-3 and TRBJ1-4; the D gene remains uncertain. Looking up the germline V gene yields CDR1 LGHNA and CDR2 YSLEER. The CDR3 runs 15 amino acids, cysteine and phenylalanine included. Of the read, only the CDR3 DNA is kept; its 45 bases are in frame from base 1. Trimming at the junction amounts to 1 base on V and 0 bases on J, and the germline ends lie 6 bases apart.